The next 23 T cell receptor beta chains were all read from a single sample in a study of blood T cells in healthy people across ages. For the second PCR, which ran for about 6 to 12 cycles, a sample-barcoded 5' primer and a J-beta primer mix were used. MiXCR, run by TCRdb on the 5' RACE reads, gives a single entry per CDR3 protein. The sample contains hundreds of thousands of distinct CDR3 sequences, about 53% of which appear only once. Sequencing input: blood. The receptors shown here come from a man aged 80 or over in good health.

This clonotype has a handful of counts. The V and J genes are TRBV20-1 and TRBJ2-7; TRBD2 aligns across 7 bases. Germline V gene data show CDR1 as DFQATT and CDR2 as SNEGSKA (reference sequence). Trimming at V came to 6 bases and at J to 7 bases, leaving 15 bases not matched to a gene. There are 14 residues in the CDR3. The CDR3 loop is CSAPPGLGRGEQYF. The CDR3 DNA sequence: TGCAGTGCACCACCCGGACTAGGAAGGGGTGAGCAGTACTTC.

On this clonotype itself: A read error may produce the germline difference seen at one junction end. The rearrangement links TRBV29-1 to TRBJ2-6; TRBD2 matches 9 bases. The V gene's germline CDR1 is SQVTM and CDR2 ANQGSEA. CDR3 size: 16 residues. Written as DNA, the CDR3 is TGCAGCGTTGCGGCGGGAGGGGTCTCTGGGGCCAACGTCCTGAGTTTC. Translating gives CSVAAGGVSGANVLSF.

V usage is TRBV28 and J usage is TRBJ1-1; a possible D gene is TRBD1 (6 bases). Trimming stripped 5 bases from V and 4 bases from J, with 17 bases between. This CDR3 is built from 15 residues. The germline V gene has CDR1 MDHEN and CDR2 SYDVKM. The CDR3 sequence: CASSTPQGSGTEAFF. CDR3 coding DNA: TGTGCCAGCAGTACCCCACAGGGATCCGGCACTGAAGCTTTCTTT.

Only a few counts were recorded for this clonotype. V is TRBV7-9 and J is TRBJ1-5; tentative D call: TRBD1 (5 bases). The germline CDR1 and CDR2 sequences are SEHNR and FQNEAQ (reference sequence). CDR3 size: 12 residues. V shed 0 bases and J shed 12 bases, with 9 bases lying between them. Here the CDR3 reads CASSLAQGLQHF. The CDR3, as DNA: TGTGCCAGCAGCTTAGCGCAGGGACTCCAGCATTTT.

V is TRBV6-6 and J is TRBJ2-1; the match to TRBD2 covers 14 bases. From germline, CDR1 is MNHNY and CDR2 SVGAGI (reference sequence). J was trimmed by 5 bases and V by 6 bases; bases with no gene match: 9. The CDR3 length is 17 residues. The CDR3 region is CASRRGTSGSINNEQFF. In DNA form, the CDR3 reads TGTGCCAGCAGACGTGGGACTAGCGGGAGTATAAACAATGAGCAGTTCTTC.

This clonotype was seen a handful of times. The rearrangement uses TRBV29-1 and TRBJ2-7; no definite D call. Germline CDR1 and CDR2: SQVTM and ANQGSEA. V lost 1 base and J 2 bases, leaving 15 bases between the germline ends. CDR3 size: 15 residues. The CDR3 reads CSVEGPNGPTYEQYF. The CDR3 DNA is TGCAGCGTTGAAGGTCCTAACGGGCCAACCTACGAGCAGTACTTC.

The chain recombines TRBV21-1 with TRBJ2-1; the D call of TRBD1 is as the table states it, not checked on the DNA. TRBV21-1 is tagged as a pseudogene. The CDR3 spans 15 residues. CDR3 nucleotide sequence: TGTGCCAGCCCCTCGGGACAGGGGTCCTACTACGAGCAGTTCTTC. Translation gives CASPSGQGSYYEQFF.

The V call is TRBV7-6, the J call TRBJ1-1; 9 bases agree with TRBD1. CDR3 size: 15 residues. The trim removed 0 bases at V and 6 bases at J, leaving 5 bases unmatched. Germline CDR1 is SGHVS and CDR2 is FNYEAQ. The CDR3 nucleotides are TGTGCCAGCAGCTTAGCGCAGGGGGACAGGGCTGAAGCTTTCTTT. Its translation is CASSLAQGDRAEAFF.

A single count supports this clonotype. This chain links TRBV6-5 with TRBJ1-2; TRBD1 is a possible D gene (5 bases). Per germline, CDR1 MNHEY and CDR2 SVGAGI. This CDR3 region has 15 residues. The V end lost 7 bases, the J end lost 0 bases, and 15 bases lay between the germline ends. The CDR3 DNA reads TGTGCCAGCATGGGATGGGGGAACTCTAACTATGGCTACACCTTC. This codes for CASMGWGNSNYGYTF.

This clonotype was observed a handful of times. The rearrangement joins TRBV20-1 to TRBJ2-1; D is perhaps TRBD1 (7 bases). V lost 6 bases to trimming and J lost 3 bases, with 18 bases between them. The CDR3 length is 15 residues. CDR1 is DFQATT, CDR2 SNEGSKA, per germline (reference sequence). The CDR3 DNA reads as TGCAGTGCCATCCCTCAGGGGGGAGGCTACAATGAGCAGTTCTTC. As protein: CSAIPQGGGYNEQFF.

In this sample, this clonotype turned up a few times. The chain couples TRBV29-1 to TRBJ1-5; D gene unclear. CDR1 and CDR2 (germline): SQVTM, ANQGSEA. Deletions cut 4 bases from V and 0 bases from J, with 10 bases between. This CDR3 region has 14 residues. CDR3 DNA: TGCAGCGTTGCAGACCTGTATAGCAATCAGCCCCAGCATTTT. This encodes CSVADLYSNQPQHF.

This chain links TRBV15 with TRBJ2-1; 10 nucleotides align to TRBD1. The CDR3 extends over 17 amino acids. Germline CDR1 reads LNHNV; CDR2 reads YYDKDF (reference sequence). V dropped 3 bases and J dropped 7; count of bases not matched to a gene: 12. The CDR3 region has the DNA TGTGCCACCAGCAGTTATCCATCGGGACAGGGGACTAATGAGCAGTTCTTC. It yields the protein CATSSYPSGQGTNEQFF.

This clonotype was seen once. The chain uses TRBV20-1 and TRBJ2-1, with D hard to call. V lost 0 bases, J lost 2 bases, and 17 bases lay in between. The CDR3 has 17 amino acids. Germline assignment: CDR1 DFQATT and CDR2 SNEGSKA (reference sequence). Written as DNA, the CDR3 is TGCAGTGCTAGAGAAAGGTCAGGCACCGGCACCTACAATGAGCAGTTCTTC. It specifies CSARERSGTGTYNEQFF.

The genes are TRBV20-1 and TRBJ2-3; the D gene could be TRBD1 or TRBD2 (5 bases each). CDR3 length: 13 residues. Germline V gives CDR1 DFQATT, CDR2 SNEGSKA (reference sequence). The V end was cut by 6 bases, the J end by 2 bases, with 12 bases between. In DNA, the CDR3 is TGCAGTGCCGCCCGGGACCACACAGATACGCAGTATTTT. It specifies CSAARDHTDTQYF.

J is TRBJ2-1 and V is TRBV7-3; D unresolved. The CDR3 loop spans 13 amino acids. Looked up from germline, CDR1 is SGHTA and CDR2 is FQGTGA. Trimming shortened V by 3 bases and J by 9 bases, and 12 bases separated the two germline ends. CDR3 amino acids: CASSLVSSREQFF. In nucleotides, the CDR3 is TGTGCCAGCAGCTTGGTGTCTTCGCGTGAGCAGTTCTTC.

This clonotype was seen a handful of times. This chain uses TRBV20-1 with TRBJ2-5, with unresolved D. This CDR3 comprises 14 residues. V lost 0 bases and J lost 5, with 13 bases in between. Germline-derived CDR1 and CDR2 are DFQATT and SNEGSKA (reference sequence). CDR3 in amino acids: CSARDSASGETQYF. CDR3 DNA: TGCAGTGCTAGAGACTCGGCATCCGGGGAGACCCAGTACTTC.

The table lists this clonotype with a few counts. V gene TRBV6-6 combines with J gene TRBJ2-5, with 10 positions matching TRBD2. J was trimmed by 4 bases and V by 2 bases; bases with no gene match: 4. The CDR3 runs to 15 residues. Germline CDR1 reads MNHNY; CDR2 reads SVGAGI (reference sequence). CDR3 bases: TGTGCCAGCAGTTACACCAGCGGGAGGGTAGAGACCCAGTACTTC. Translation gives CASSYTSGRVETQYF.

This rearrangement joins TRBV20-1 to TRBJ2-1, with 9 bases that match TRBD2. The CDR3 loop spans 18 amino acids. Trimming took 1 base from V and 8 from J; bases not matched to a gene: 18. Germline V CDR1 and CDR2: DFQATT, SNEGSKA (reference sequence). In nucleotides, the CDR3 is TGCAGTGCTAGAGGCGCAATAGCGGGAGTCTTAAGGACCTATGAGCAGTTCTTC. Its protein is CSARGAIAGVLRTYEQFF.

This clonotype has a single count. This may arise from a read error, as a much more abundant clone is one base away. V gene TRBV7-2 combines with J gene TRBJ1-2; no firm D call. The CDR3 totals 13 residues. The germline gives CDR1 SGHTA, CDR2 FQGNSA. The CDR3 DNA follows: TGTGCCAGCAGCTTGCAGGTTAACTATGGCTGCACCTTC. Translating gives CASSLQVNYGCTF.

V is TRBV10-3 and J is TRBJ2-3; D is ambiguous. Germline V lookup: CDR1 ENHRY, CDR2 SYGVKD. Trimming took off 4 bases at V and 1 base at J, with 9 bases between the two ends. The length of the CDR3 is 14 residues. The CDR3 here is CAISGTQGTDTQYF. CDR3 bases: TGTGCCATCAGTGGAACCCAGGGCACAGATACGCAGTATTTT.

Concerning this clonotype: A much larger clone differs by one base, so this may be a read error. The CDR3 nucleotides are TGTGCCAGCTGCGCGGACAGCTCCTATGGCTACACCTTC. Translating gives CASCADSSYGYTF. The chain recombines TRBV2 with TRBJ1-2; D is possibly TRBD1 (6 bases). The CDR3 totals 13 residues. Germline loops: CDR1 SNHLY, CDR2 FYNNEI. Trimming took off 8 bases at V and 4 bases at J, with 14 bases between the two ends.

Details on this clonotype: Compared with germline, one end of the junction differs, possibly owing to a read error. The chain couples TRBV27 to TRBJ2-7, with 7 bases that match TRBD1. Germline V CDR1 and CDR2: MNHEY, SMNVEV (reference sequence). The CDR3 loop spans 15 amino acids. The CDR3 reads CASGLSGQGEGDQYF. The CDR3 DNA reads as TGTGCCAGCGGTTTATCGGGTCAGGGGGAAGGGGATCAGTACTTC.

As to this clonotype: With a much larger clone just one base away, this may be a read error. This chain joins TRBV20-1 and TRBJ2-1; TRBD2 aligns across 7 bases. V was pared by 0 bases and J by 10 bases, with 3 bases of the junction left unmatched. In germline, CDR1 is DFQATT, CDR2 SNEGSKA (reference sequence). The CDR3 is made up of 12 amino acids. The CDR3 loop reads CSARESGTEQFF. The CDR3, as DNA: TGCAGTGCTAGAGAGAGCGGGACGGAGCAGTTCTTC.